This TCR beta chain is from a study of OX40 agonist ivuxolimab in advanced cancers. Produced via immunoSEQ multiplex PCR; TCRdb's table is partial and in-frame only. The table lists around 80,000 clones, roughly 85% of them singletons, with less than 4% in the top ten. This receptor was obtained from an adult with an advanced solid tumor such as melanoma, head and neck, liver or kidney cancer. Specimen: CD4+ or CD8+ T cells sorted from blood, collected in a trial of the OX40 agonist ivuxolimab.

The CDR3 region is CAITGLAGDEQYF. In nucleotides, the CDR3 is TGTGCCATCACCGGACTAGCGGGAGACGAGCAGTACTTC. The J gene is TRBJ2-7, the V gene TRBV10-3; TRBD2 matches at 13 bases. V was clipped by 7 bases and J by 5 bases; unmatched bases: 2. CDR3 length equals 13 residues. Germline CDR1 ENHRY, CDR2 SYGVKD.